Listed here is a single T cell receptor beta chain. Its target is not known. This entry belongs to a study of cytomegalovirus exposure and HLA in healthy donors. Study-wide background: Earlier results showed roughly 110 million unique TCR beta sequences derived from around 170 million T cells. Study-level results: Solely CMV serostatus was available to characterize immune exposure. In a later analysis, at a false discovery rate of 0.05, under 20,000 TCR beta sequences matched HLA alleles.

From germline, CDR1 is SGHVS and CDR2 FQNEAQ. Unmatched junction bases numbered 5, after V lost 5 bases and J lost 1 base. The CDR3 covers 15 residues. Vbeta (60) and Jbeta (13) primers were used in the PCR. Original methodology: About 9.9 million of the about 80 million unique TCR beta chains counted in a later analysis were shared. Using immunoSEQ multiplex PCR, the repertoire was profiled, and TCRdb retains in-frame clones only, with some absent. Clone size and the V and J calls come from that table; the DNA yielded D and trimming. Of roughly 100,000 clones in the sample, 76% were seen once. The source is a woman between 18 and 29 years old in good health and CMV-seropositive. V is TRBV7-8 and J is TRBJ2-1; TRBD2 matches 7 bases. Specimen: PBMCs. This chain's CDR3 is CASSRGRVSYNEQFF. The CDR3 region has the DNA TGTGCCAGCAGCCGGGGGAGGGTATCCTACAATGAGCAGTTCTTC.